A single sample gave rise to the 27 T cell receptor beta chains below, sequenced in a study. Amplification of TRBV12-4/TRBJ1-2 clonotypes used adaptor-ligated barcode primers. TCRdb independently ran MiXCR on the multiplex PCR reads; one entry per CDR3 protein. The sample records under 1,500 distinct CDR3 sequences, 22% being singletons. Sequencing was carried out using memory CD4+ T cells sorted from blood. The subset was: memory CD4+ T cells, CD4+CD45RO+CD25-. These receptors originate from a female donor with breast cancer.

V and J are TRBV12-3 or TRBV12-4 and TRBJ1-2, with TRBD1 as a possible D gene (6 bases). V was trimmed by 0 bases and J by 12 bases, leaving 14 bases between them. This CDR3 spans 13 amino acids. The chain's CDR3 is CASSLASQGSHTF. The CDR3 bases are TGTGCCAGCAGTTTAGCATCGCAGGGGTCGCACACCTTC.

The chain joins TRBV12-3 or TRBV12-4 to TRBJ1-2, with 9 bases aligning to TRBD1. The J segment lost 3 bases and the V segment lost 8 bases, leaving 7 bases of the junction unmatched. The CDR3 has 14 amino acids. CDR3 nucleotides: TGTGCCAGCTGCCGGGACAGGGCACACTATGGCTACACCTTC. Protein sequence: CASCRDRAHYGYTF.

The CDR3 DNA is TGTGCCAGCAGTTTGTGGAGGATTCGCGATGGCTACACCTTC. As protein: CASSLWRIRDGYTF. The J gene is TRBJ1-2, the V gene TRBV12-3 or TRBV12-4; no clear D gene. CDR3 length: 14 residues. V was pared by 3 bases and J by 6 bases, with 14 bases between.

This clonotype is large by share. The chain recombines TRBV12-3 or TRBV12-4 with TRBJ1-2; D possibly corresponds to TRBD1 (5 bases). Trimming cost V 1 base and J 6 bases, with 12 bases left between them. This CDR3 spans 14 amino acids. The CDR3: CASSLVGASDGYTF. CDR3 nucleotides: TGTGCCAGCAGTTTAGTCGGGGCAAGTGATGGCTACACCTTC.

This chain joins TRBV12-3 or TRBV12-4 and TRBJ1-2, with D tentatively TRBD1 (5 bases). V lost 2 bases to trimming and J lost 5 bases, with 9 bases between them. This CDR3 is built from 13 residues. The CDR3 bases are TGTGCCAGCAGTTTATTTTCAGGGTATGGCTACACCTTC. This encodes CASSLFSGYGYTF.

The genes are TRBV12-3 or TRBV12-4 and TRBJ1-2; D gene unclear. With 7 bases removed from V and 4 bases from J, the gap between germline ends came to 19 bases. The length of the CDR3 is 15 residues. CDR3 bases: TGTGCCAGCACCTTTTATGGAGGTCGAAGCTATGGCTACACCTTC. Amino acids: CASTFYGGRSYGYTF.

By its share, this clonotype is large. The chain joins TRBV12-3 or TRBV12-4 to TRBJ1-2; D gene unclear. The CDR3 length is 16 residues. V lost 2 bases and J 2 bases, leaving 15 bases between the germline ends. The CDR3 DNA reads TGTGCCAGCAGTTTATTGGGCAGCGAGCGAAACTATGGCTACACCTTC. This gives the protein CASSLLGSERNYGYTF.

By sample share, this clonotype is medium-sized. This rearrangement joins TRBV12-3 or TRBV12-4 to TRBJ1-2; D is unclear. There are 12 residues in the CDR3. The germline V and J ends were trimmed by 1 base and 8 bases, with 8 bases remaining between them. The CDR3 region is CASSLGVWGYTF. For the CDR3, the DNA is TGTGCCAGCAGTTTAGGGGTTTGGGGCTACACCTTC.

This clonotype qualifies as large. J is TRBJ1-2 and V is TRBV12-3 or TRBV12-4; D is perhaps TRBD1 (5 bases). This CDR3 comprises 12 residues. V was clipped by 2 bases and J by 8 bases, with 9 bases between them. In nucleotides, the CDR3 is TGTGCCAGCAGTTTAATAGGGGACGGCTACACCTTC. It codes for CASSLIGDGYTF.

By proportion, this clonotype is large (0.1 to 1%). The chain uses TRBV12-3 or TRBV12-4 and TRBJ1-2; no clear D gene. V was pared by 6 bases and J by 3 bases, with 11 bases between. The CDR3 contains 13 residues. The chain's CDR3 is CASSRERDYGYTF. The CDR3 DNA sequence: TGTGCCAGCAGCCGGGAGCGAGACTATGGCTACACCTTC.

This clonotype was counted a few times. The rearrangement uses TRBV12-3 or TRBV12-4 and TRBJ1-2; D is undetermined. The CDR3 runs 14 residues. V was pared by 5 bases and J by 8 bases, with 18 bases between. The CDR3 DNA reads as TGTGCCAGCAGTCCACGGACTTCTTGGAACGGCTACACCTTC. Translating it yields CASSPRTSWNGYTF.

This clonotype rates as large (0.1 to 1%). The chain links TRBV12-3 or TRBV12-4 to TRBJ1-2; D may be TRBD1 (6 bases). Trimming stripped 3 bases from V and 4 bases from J, with 9 bases between. This CDR3 spans 13 amino acids. The CDR3 sequence is CASSLSRGYGYTF. In nucleotides, the CDR3 is TGTGCCAGCAGTTTGAGCAGGGGCTATGGCTACACCTTC.

This clonotype is medium-sized within its sample. The chain combines TRBV12-3 or TRBV12-4 with TRBJ1-2; the D is unclear. Trimming left V 3 bases short and J 4 bases short, with 9 bases between. The CDR3 runs 13 residues. The CDR3 sequence is CASSFIGSYGYTF. The CDR3, as DNA: TGTGCCAGCAGTTTTATAGGATCCTATGGCTACACCTTC.

The rearrangement uses TRBV12-3 or TRBV12-4 and TRBJ1-2, with 8 bases aligning to TRBD1. Losses at the gene ends were 6 bases for V and 2 bases for J; bases not matched to a gene: 11. This CDR3 contains 16 residues. This chain's CDR3 is CASRGPPGQENYGYTF. The CDR3 DNA sequence: TGTGCCAGCAGAGGGCCTCCGGGACAGGAAAACTATGGCTACACCTTC.

This clonotype is large in the sample. V is TRBV12-3 or TRBV12-4 and J is TRBJ1-2; D ambiguous. There are 12 residues in the CDR3. V was cut by 6 bases and J by 4 bases, with 9 bases left in between. CDR3 sequence: CASREQGYGYTF. CDR3 coding DNA: TGTGCCAGCAGGGAACAAGGCTATGGCTACACCTTC.

This clonotype was observed once. J is TRBJ1-2 and V is TRBV12-3 or TRBV12-4; TRBD1 matches 8 bases. With 10 bases clipped from V and 6 bases from J, the junction kept 13 bases outside the gene matches. CDR3 length: 14 residues. The CDR3 coding sequence is TGTGCCACTCTTCCCGCGGACAGGGTAAATGGCTACACCTTC. Encoded protein: CATLPADRVNGYTF.

In this sample, this clonotype turned up a few times. The chain combines TRBV12-3 or TRBV12-4 with TRBJ1-2, with a tentative D call TRBD1 (6 bases). CDR3 length: 13 amino acids. The V and J ends lost 7 bases and 4 bases respectively, with 13 bases between them. The DNA for the CDR3 is TGTGCCAGCAACGTACAGGGAGGCTATGGCTACACCTTC. Its translation is CASNVQGGYGYTF.

Relative to its sample, this clonotype is medium-sized. The chain uses TRBV12-3 or TRBV12-4 and TRBJ1-2; D remains ambiguous. Trimming removed 5 bases from V and 3 bases from J, with 7 bases in between. The CDR3 has 12 residues. CDR3 nucleotide sequence: TGTGCCAGCAGTCCGTGGGACTATGGCTACACCTTC. Translation gives CASSPWDYGYTF.

Sample share makes this clonotype medium-sized. The chain couples TRBV12-3 or TRBV12-4 to TRBJ1-2; D unclear. This CDR3 spans 14 amino acids. The V end lost 3 bases, the J end lost 4 bases, and 12 bases lay between the germline ends. CDR3 in DNA: TGTGCCAGCAGTTTGAGGGCTATAGGCTATGGCTACACCTTC. The encoded protein is CASSLRAIGYGYTF.

V is TRBV12-3 or TRBV12-4 and J is TRBJ1-2; TRBD1 aligns across 9 bases. V trimming: 9 bases; J trimming: 3 bases; junction bases outside the gene matches: 11. The CDR3 is made up of 15 amino acids. The CDR3 nucleotides read TGTGCCAGTTTGGGGACAGGGACCTCTTACTATGGCTACACCTTC. Encoded protein: CASLGTGTSYYGYTF.

The V call is TRBV12-3 or TRBV12-4, the J call TRBJ1-2, with 8 bases fitting TRBD1. The CDR3 extends over 13 amino acids. J lost 10 bases, V lost 5 bases, and 9 bases had no gene match. This CDR3 reads CASSHQDRDDYTF. CDR3 DNA sequence: TGTGCCAGCAGTCATCAGGACAGGGATGACTACACCTTC.

The rearrangement joins TRBV12-3 or TRBV12-4 to TRBJ1-2; 7 bases fit TRBD1. V gave up 7 bases and J gave up 2 bases; unmatched junction bases: 13. The CDR3 has 16 amino acids. CDR3 sequence: CASTTYRDRENYGYTF. As DNA, the CDR3 is TGTGCCAGCACCACATACCGGGACAGAGAGAACTATGGCTACACCTTC.

By share of the sample, this clonotype is large. The V and J genes are TRBV12-3 or TRBV12-4 and TRBJ1-2; 9 nucleotides match TRBD1. CDR3 size: 14 residues. After removal of 6 bases from V and 2 bases from J, the junction contained 4 bases not matched to a gene. In nucleotides, the CDR3 is TGTGCCAGCAGCCGTGGACAGGGGAACTATGGCTACACCTTC. Amino acids: CASSRGQGNYGYTF.

The rearrangement links TRBV12-3 or TRBV12-4 to TRBJ1-2; D unresolved. Trimming pared 5 bases from V and 7 bases from J, leaving 17 bases between. CDR3 size: 14 residues. The CDR3 reads CASSVRRRLSGYTF. In DNA form, the CDR3 reads TGTGCCAGCAGTGTTAGGAGGAGGCTCTCTGGCTACACCTTC.

The sample holds one count of this clonotype. One junction end does not reproduce the germline sequence, and a read error may be involved. This chain links TRBV12-3 or TRBV12-4 with TRBJ1-2, with D tentatively TRBD1 (5 bases). CDR3 length: 14 residues. The CDR3 is CASTPGYGNYGYTF. In DNA form, the CDR3 reads TGTGCCAGCACCCCAGGGTACGGAAACTATGGCTACACTTTC.

This clonotype is large (0.1 to 1%) in the sample. The rearrangement uses TRBV12-3 or TRBV12-4 and TRBJ1-2, with D tentatively TRBD1 (5 bases). V was shortened by 1 base and J by 4 bases, with 7 bases between the two germline ends. CDR3 length: 13 amino acids. CDR3 in amino acids: CASSLGTIYGYTF. Written as DNA, the CDR3 is TGTGCCAGCAGTTTAGGGACAATCTATGGCTACACCTTC.

This sequence joins TRBV12-3 or TRBV12-4 and TRBJ1-2; D ambiguous. The V end was cut by 6 bases, the J end by 6 bases, with 11 bases between. The CDR3 has 12 residues. The CDR3 here is CASSPTRNGYTF. In nucleotides, the CDR3 is TGTGCCAGCAGCCCGACCAGGAATGGCTACACCTTC.